This passage covers 8 T cell receptor beta chains from one sample sequenced in a study of glioma-infiltrating T cells after dendritic cell vaccination. Assay: immunoSEQ multiplex PCR; the TCRdb copy retains only in-frame clones and omits some. This table holds roughly 70,000 clones, approximately 80% found once. The sequencing here drew on blood, taken before dendritic cell vaccination. Receptors were obtained from a human donor with glioblastoma.

The chain joins TRBV6-6 to TRBJ2-5; perhaps TRBD2 as D (6 bases). The J call is in doubt because the DNA end fits TRBJ2-7 better. Per the germline V gene, CDR1 is MNHNY and CDR2 is SVGAGI (reference sequence). This CDR3 has 15 residues. CDR3 DNA: TGTGCCAGCAGTTACGCTTCCGGGACTCGCTACGAGCAGTACTTC. It is translated as CASSYASGTRYEQYF.

The chain links TRBV7-2 to TRBJ1-1, with 12 bases matching TRBD1. Germline CDR1 SGHTA, CDR2 FQGNSA. V was pared by 4 bases and J by 11 bases, with 8 bases of the junction left unmatched. The CDR3 has 14 residues. The chain's CDR3 is CASSSPGQGAVAFF. In nucleotides, the CDR3 is TGTGCCAGCAGCTCACCGGGACAGGGGGCCGTCGCTTTCTTT.

The chain combines TRBV19 with TRBJ2-7, with TRBD1 matching 9 bases. After removal of 3 bases from V and 3 bases from J, the junction contained 0 bases not matched to a gene. CDR1 is LNHDA and CDR2 is SQIVND in the germline V gene (reference sequence). The length of the CDR3 is 13 residues. CDR3 in DNA: TGTGCCAGTAGTATGGACAGGGGCTACGAGCAGTACTTC. This encodes CASSMDRGYEQYF.

The rearrangement joins TRBV30 to TRBJ2-5; D call uncertain. Germline CDR1 GTSNPN, CDR2 SVGIG (reference sequence). The CDR3 totals 11 residues. Between the trimmed V and J ends, which lost 7 bases and 0 bases, there was a span of 6 bases. CDR3 nucleotides: TGTGCCTACTACCACCAAGAGACCCAGTACTTC. It translates to CAYYHQETQYF.

The chain uses TRBV7-9 and TRBJ1-2; TRBD1 aligns across 8 bases. The junction had 6 bases not matched to a gene; V was cut back by 5 bases and J by 7 bases. CDR1 is SEHNR and CDR2 is FQNEAQ in the germline V gene (reference sequence). This CDR3 contains 13 residues. The CDR3 reads CASSPDREGGYTF. In DNA form, the CDR3 reads TGTGCCAGCAGCCCGGACAGGGAAGGTGGCTACACCTTC.

This clone was recorded only once. This sequence joins TRBV6-1 and TRBJ2-3, with D hard to call. Germline V lookup: CDR1 MNHNS, CDR2 SASEGT. Trimming took 3 bases from V and 4 from J, leaving 8 bases between them. The CDR3 totals 13 residues. As DNA, the CDR3 is TGTGCCAGCAGTGACAGGAAACCAGATACGCAGTATTTT. Amino acids: CASSDRKPDTQYF.

The chain is built from TRBV7-3 and TRBJ2-2, with 9 bases that match TRBD2. The V gene's germline CDR1 is SGHTA and CDR2 FQGTGA. This CDR3 has 16 residues. J was trimmed by 6 bases and V by 5 bases; bases with no gene match: 10. CDR3 protein: CASSPMGTSPPGELFF. The CDR3 bases are TGTGCCAGCAGCCCTATGGGGACTAGCCCCCCCGGGGAGCTGTTTTTT.

V usage is TRBV19 and J usage is TRBJ1-2; 9 nucleotides match TRBD1. The V gene end was trimmed by 1 base and the J gene end by 2 bases; junction bases not matched to a gene: 5. The CDR3 loop spans 16 amino acids. Germline CDR1 LNHDA, CDR2 SQIVND (reference sequence). As DNA, the CDR3 is TGTGCCAGTAGTATAGCCGGGACAGGGACCAACTATGGCTACACCTTC. As protein: CASSIAGTGTNYGYTF.